The clone carrying this TCR beta chain was picked up many times. Its antigen is undetermined. This CDR3 is built from 15 residues. V was cut by 3 bases and J by 4 bases, with 12 bases left in between. CDR1 and CDR2 (germline): SGHTA, FQGNSA. The source of the sample is a study of T cell repertoires in cytomegalovirus infection. Study overall: Public TCR beta signatures marked donors with CMV infection and the matching HLA.

Each CDR3 protein is one row after TCRdb ran MiXCR on the reads. The sample comprises about 920,000 distinct CDR3 sequences, roughly 31% of which are singletons, and 10% to 15% rests with the top ten. Study conclusions and caveats: HLA-C-restricted CMV clonotypes gave the most frequent clonotype in two of eight donors.

The chain links TRBV7-2 to TRBJ2-2; maybe TRBD2 (7 bases). Here the sequenced sample was cultured CD8+ T cells from PBMCs, taken from culture after CMV antigen stimulation. The source is a human donor in good health (CMV status not recorded). Some clones in this sample may be carry-over from other donors' samples. CDR3 sequence (DNA): TGTGCCAGCAGCTTCGGGCGGGGGCTCACCGGGGAGCTGTTTTTT. This encodes CASSFGRGLTGELFF.